This T cell receptor beta chain was recorded in a study of brain T cells in children with intractable seizures. Some clones are missing from TCRdb's copy, which holds only in-frame ones; the method was immunoSEQ multiplex PCR. The table includes about 22,000 clones, 94% detected once. CDR3 length equals 15 residues. Germline V lookup: CDR1 SGHAT, CDR2 FQDESV (reference sequence). Trimming shortened V by 0 bases and J by 0 bases, and 6 bases separated the two germline ends. The sequencing used peripheral blood, collected at surgery. J is TRBJ1-5 and V is TRBV11-1; D gene uncertain. This TCR was sampled from a boy between 10 and 17 years old with focal cortical dysplasia and intractable seizures. CDR3 protein: CASSLAYPSNQPQHF. The CDR3 nucleotides read TGTGCCAGCAGCTTAGCTTACCCTAGCAATCAGCCCCAGCATTTT.